Presented here are 23 T cell receptor beta chains from one specimen sequenced in a study of blood T cell repertoires in COVID-19 (dated by TCRdb to about 2020). The library was produced with the immunoSEQ multiplex PCR assay. TCRdb mirrors the immuneACCESS table, restricted to in-frame sequences. Some clones are absent from its copies; in checked studies, under half trace to an unresolved V gene, and the reason for the others is unknown. The sample table records around 270,000 clones; about 88% of these occur just once. Around 5% of the sample lies in the top ten. Material for sequencing was peripheral blood. The receptor source for this set is a woman between 55 and 75 years old with COVID-19, enrolled during active disease.

The chain employs TRBV10-1 and TRBJ2-1; the D gene is possibly TRBD2 (6 bases). V shed 6 bases and J shed 9 bases, with 18 bases lying between them. This CDR3 has 14 residues. Per germline, CDR1 WNHNN and CDR2 SYGVQD (reference sequence). The CDR3 DNA is TGCGCCAGCAGCAAAGGAGGGCCCAAGGGTGAGCAGTTCTTC. This sequence encodes CASSKGGPKGEQFF.

This clone appeared a single time. J is TRBJ2-1 and V is TRBV2, with 8 bases matching TRBD2. After removal of 2 bases from V and 10 bases from J, the junction contained 10 bases not matched to a gene. Germline lookup yields CDR1 SNHLY and CDR2 FYNNEI. The length of the CDR3 is 15 residues. CDR3 bases: TGTGCCAGCAGTGAAAACGGGAGGGGTGGAGGAGAGCAGTTCTTC. It codes for CASSENGRGGGEQFF. Complete variable domain (other parts from reference TRBV2 and TRBJ2-1): EPEVTQTPSHQVTQMGQEVILRCVPISNHLYFYWYRQILGQKVEFLVSFYNNEISEKSEIFDDQFSVERPDGSNFTLKIRSTKLEDSAMYFCASSENGRGGGEQFFGPGTRLTVL.

The chain employs TRBV10-3 and TRBJ1-2, with 8 positions matching TRBD1. This CDR3 spans 14 amino acids. Germline lookup yields CDR1 ENHRY and CDR2 SYGVKD. Germline trimming cut 5 bases from V and 3 bases from J; bases unmatched to any gene: 5. The DNA for the CDR3 is TGTGCCATCAGTTCCGGGACAGGCGACTATGGCTACACCTTC. Translating gives CAISSGTGDYGYTF.

This clone was recorded a few times. This chain links TRBV27 with TRBJ1-6, with 9 bases identical to TRBD1. This CDR3 region has 15 residues. After removal of 6 bases from V and 14 bases from J, the junction contained 14 bases not matched to a gene. Germline V CDR1 and CDR2: MNHEY, SMNVEV (reference sequence). The CDR3 loop is CASRSAGQGLRALHF. CDR3 bases: TGTGCCAGCAGGAGCGCGGGACAGGGCCTTCGGGCCCTCCACTTT.

The chain uses TRBV3-1 (or the pseudogene TRBV3-2) and TRBJ2-3, with D possibly being TRBD2 (6 bases). CDR3 length: 15 amino acids. V was cut by 4 bases and J by 0 bases, with 11 bases left in between. Germline CDR1 reads LGHDT; CDR2 reads YNNKEL (reference sequence). The chain's CDR3 is CASSRPSGSTDTQYF. The DNA of the CDR3 is TGTGCCAGCAGCCGACCCAGCGGGAGCACAGATACGCAGTATTTT.

The V gene is TRBV29-1, the J gene TRBJ1-1; TRBD1 matches at 8 bases. Germline assignment: CDR1 SQVTM and CDR2 ANQGSEA. Germline trimming cut 0 bases from V and 1 base from J; bases unmatched to any gene: 7. CDR3 length equals 16 residues. The CDR3 protein is CSVEDWGGQENTEAFF. The CDR3 region has the DNA TGCAGCGTTGAAGATTGGGGGGGACAGGAGAACACTGAAGCTTTCTTT.

The rearrangement joins TRBV7-2 to TRBJ2-1; 8 nucleotides line up with TRBD1. V dropped 5 bases and J dropped 7; count of bases not matched to a gene: 7. CDR3 length: 14 amino acids. Germline V gene sequence: CDR1 SGHTA, CDR2 FQGNSA. In nucleotides, the CDR3 is TGTGCCAGCAGCCCTAGACAGGGGACGAATGAGCAGTTCTTC. It yields the protein CASSPRQGTNEQFF.

The chain combines TRBV6-1 with TRBJ2-3, with D perhaps matching TRBD1 (7 bases). The CDR3 sequence is 17 residues long. The V end was cut by 4 bases, the J end by 3 bases, with 20 bases between. The germline V gene has CDR1 MNHNS and CDR2 SASEGT. CDR3 amino acids: CASSGALGGGGTDTQYF. In DNA, the CDR3 is TGTGCCAGCAGTGGGGCCCTTGGAGGGGGCGGGACAGATACGCAGTATTTT.

The gene calls are TRBV6-6 and TRBJ1-2; 10 bases align to TRBD1. J gave up 10 bases and V 9 bases, and 11 bases lay outside the gene matches. Per the germline V gene, CDR1 is MNHNY and CDR2 is SVGAGI (reference sequence). The CDR3 spans 13 residues. The CDR3 loop reads CASARDRGNYYTF. The CDR3 DNA sequence: TGTGCCAGTGCTCGGGACAGGGGAAACTACTACACCTTC.

V gene TRBV7-7 combines with J gene TRBJ2-1, with D unresolved. CDR1 and CDR2 (germline): SSHAT, FNYEAQ (reference sequence). Trimming stripped 5 bases from V and 2 bases from J, with 13 bases between. This CDR3 region has 15 residues. CDR3 nucleotide sequence: TGTGCCAGCAGCGAGTCTAGGTCCCCCTACAATGAGCAGTTCTTC. This gives the protein CASSESRSPYNEQFF. Variable domain in full (rest from reference TRBV7-7 and TRBJ2-1): GAGVSQSPRYKVTKRGQDVTLRCDPISSHATLYWYQQALGQGPEFLTYFNYEAQPDKSGLPSDRFSAERPEGSISTLTIQRTEQRDSAMYRCASSESRSPYNEQFFGPGTRLTVL.

The chain joins TRBV6-1 to TRBJ1-2; 9 bases are shared with TRBD1. CDR1 is MNHNS, CDR2 SASEGT, per germline. The CDR3 is 16 residues long. V was pared by 2 bases and J by 4 bases, with 8 bases of the junction left unmatched. The CDR3 sequence is CASSERYTGGSYGYTF. The CDR3 DNA reads as TGTGCCAGCAGTGAAAGGTACACAGGGGGCAGCTATGGCTACACCTTC.

This clone was observed a single time. The chain joins TRBV20-1 to TRBJ2-3; TRBD1 matches 10 bases. The junction had 8 bases not matched to a gene; V was cut back by 3 bases and J by 2 bases. This CDR3 is built from 16 residues. From germline, CDR1 is DFQATT and CDR2 SNEGSKA (reference sequence). The CDR3 protein is CSASGGTGVFTDTQYF. The CDR3, as DNA: TGCAGTGCTAGTGGCGGGACAGGGGTCTTCACAGATACGCAGTATTTT.

The chain is built from TRBV7-3 and TRBJ2-1; 9 bases are a match to TRBD2. After removal of 5 bases from V and 5 bases from J, the junction contained 7 bases not matched to a gene. CDR1 and CDR2 from the germline V gene are SGHTA and FQGTGA. The CDR3 has 15 amino acids. The CDR3 is CASSPRLADNNEQFF. The CDR3 DNA sequence: TGTGCCAGCAGCCCACGACTAGCGGACAACAATGAGCAGTTCTTC.

The V gene is TRBV9, the J gene TRBJ1-4; no firm D call. Trimming pared 4 bases from V and 0 bases from J, leaving 10 bases between. The CDR3 runs 15 residues. Germline V CDR1 and CDR2: SGDLS, YYNGEE. The CDR3: CASSLNPSTNEKLFF. The CDR3 nucleotides are TGTGCCAGCAGCCTAAACCCCTCAACTAATGAAAAACTGTTTTTT.

DNA for the CDR3: TGTGCCAGCAGTTTCGGGACTAGCGGGAGGGGGTACATTCAGTACTTC. Its translation: CASSFGTSGRGYIQYF. The chain employs TRBV28 and TRBJ2-4; 16 positions match TRBD2. The CDR3 runs to 16 residues. Trimming at V came to 3 bases and at J to 8 bases, leaving 4 bases not matched to a gene. Per the germline V gene, CDR1 is MDHEN and CDR2 is SYDVKM.

This rearrangement joins TRBV5-6 to TRBJ2-7, with TRBD2 matching 7 bases. The CDR3 spans 14 residues. Per germline, CDR1 SGHDT and CDR2 YYEEEE. J gave up 4 bases and V 0 bases, and 4 bases lay outside the gene matches. The CDR3 region has the DNA TGTGCCAGCAGCTTGGCTAGCGGAAAGTACGAGCAGTACTTC. Protein: CASSLASGKYEQYF.

The chain combines TRBV29-1 with TRBJ2-7; 7 nucleotides match TRBD1. Germline-derived CDR1 and CDR2 are SQVTM and ANQGSEA. The CDR3 is made up of 14 amino acids. V shed 6 bases, J shed 1 base, and the junction held 9 bases outside the gene matches. In DNA, the CDR3 is TGCAGCGTAGAAATCGGGACAGCATCCTACGAGCAGTACTTC. It specifies CSVEIGTASYEQYF.

CDR3 sequence reads: CASSPDRRVNYGYTF. CDR3 nucleotide sequence: TGTGCCAGCAGCCCGGACAGAAGAGTTAACTATGGCTACACCTTC. The chain links TRBV5-6 to TRBJ1-2; a possible D gene is TRBD1 (6 bases). From germline, CDR1 is SGHDT and CDR2 YYEEEE. CDR3 length: 15 residues. Trimming left V 4 bases short and J 1 base short, with 14 bases between.

The V gene is TRBV2, the J gene TRBJ2-1; weak D call: TRBD1 (8 bases). Germline values: CDR1 SNHLY, CDR2 FYNNEI. This CDR3 spans 16 amino acids. The germline V and J ends were trimmed by 3 bases and 3 bases, with 15 bases remaining between them. CDR3 sequence reads: CASSDLQGGLYNEQFF. The CDR3 coding sequence is TGTGCCAGCAGTGACCTACAGGGGGGGCTCTACAATGAGCAGTTCTTC.

The V gene is TRBV5-4, the J gene TRBJ2-5, with 8 bases that match TRBD1. The CDR3 has 16 amino acids. Per the germline V gene, CDR1 is SGHNT and CDR2 is YYREEE (reference sequence). J lost 6 bases, V lost 1 base, and 11 bases had no gene match. CDR3 nucleotide sequence: TGTGCCAGCAGCTTGAAGGGCCAGGGGGCGTCGAAGACCCAGTACTTC. It encodes CASSLKGQGASKTQYF. Variable domain in full (rest from reference TRBV5-4 and TRBJ2-5): ETGVTQSPTHLIKTRGQQVTLRCSSQSGHNTVSWYQQALGQGPQFIFQYYREEENGRGNFPPRFSGLQFPNYSSELNVNALELDDSALYLCASSLKGQGASKTQYFGPGTRLLVL.

Points on this clone: This same CDR3 is encoded by further DNA sequences in the sample. The chain uses TRBV11-2 and TRBJ1-5; TRBD1 is a possible D gene (6 bases). From germline, CDR1 is SGHAT and CDR2 FQNNGV. The CDR3 sequence is 18 residues long. With 5 bases removed from V and 3 bases from J, the gap between germline ends came to 23 bases. The chain's CDR3 is CASSLGGGARGDNQPQHF. CDR3 bases: TGTGCCAGCAGCCTCGGGGGCGGGGCGCGGGGGGACAATCAGCCCCAGCATTTT.

The V gene is TRBV27, the J gene TRBJ2-1, with 10 positions matching TRBD2. The junction had 6 bases not matched to a gene; V was cut back by 5 bases and J by 5 bases. This CDR3 is built from 15 residues. Per germline, CDR1 MNHEY and CDR2 SMNVEV (reference sequence). In DNA, the CDR3 is TGTGCCAGCAGTAATATAGCGGGAGGAAACAATGAGCAGTTCTTC. Translation: CASSNIAGGNNEQFF.

Only one count was recorded for this clone. The V call is TRBV11-2, the J call TRBJ2-1; D is ambiguous. Looked up from germline, CDR1 is SGHAT and CDR2 is FQNNGV. CDR3 length equals 13 residues. V lost 4 bases and J 9 bases, leaving 13 bases between the germline ends. The CDR3 DNA is TGTGCCAGCAGCTCGGAGCGACCCACTGAGCAGTTCTTC. Translating it yields CASSSERPTEQFF.